Detailed here is one T cell receptor (beta chain). Antigen specificity is unknown. Germline CDR1 GTSNPN, CDR2 SVGIG (reference sequence). V gave up 5 bases and J gave up 8 bases, with 15 bases separating them. This CDR3 has 12 residues. Naive CD8 cells lacked CD45RO, underwent positive selection for CCR7 and left out terminally differentiated effector memory CD45RA+ cells. The data were obtained in a study of shared clonotypes between healthy human individuals. Notes on the study in general: Non-shared clonotypes had lower generation probabilities than clonotypes shared by all four sorted-subset donors.

For each subset, genomic DNA was distributed in equal portions over several immunoSEQ plates. Assay used: immunoSEQ multiplex PCR; TCRdb lists only in-frame clones, some missing. The data contain nearly 2 million clones, over 85% of them singletons. The clonotype comes from a man aged 18 to 35 in good health. V and J are TRBV30 and TRBJ1-2, with D possibly being TRBD1 (5 bases). The sequenced sample was naive CD8+ T cells sorted from blood. CDR3 protein: CAWGVGGSGYTF. In DNA, the CDR3 is TGTGCCTGGGGGGTCGGGGGAAGCGGCTACACCTTC. Full variable domain (rest looked up from reference TRBV30 and TRBJ1-2): SQTIHQWPATLVQPVGSPLSLECTVEGTSNPNLYWYRQAAGRGLQLLFYSVGIGQISSEVPQNLSASRPQDRQFILSSKKLLLSDSGFYLCAWGVGGSGYTFGSGTRLTVV.